The following is a T cell receptor beta chain sequence with its context. Its target is not known. The time point was: newly diagnosed GD, antithyroid drugs for less than 3 months. The TCR library was made from RNA extracted from PBMCs. Tubes containing EDTA received 8.5 to 9 milliliters of drawn peripheral blood. According to the study, TCR beta libraries were built with iRepertoire HTBI primers and CDR3-region Arm-PCR. Using its own MiXCR run on the multiplex PCR reads, TCRdb lists one record per CDR3 protein. The repertoire consists of about 420,000 distinct CDR3 sequences, with around 17% occurring once and the leading ten covering around 23%. Trimming removed 5 bases at V and 7 bases at J, with 15 bases between. The length of the CDR3 is 13 residues. CDR1 is MDHEN and CDR2 is SYDVKM in the germline V gene. These data come from a study of regulatory T cells in long-lasting Graves disease. Study findings and constraints: There was favoring of TRBV28, TRBJ1-2 and TRBJ2-5 in persistent disease.

These data were also reused for a study on T cells in Graves' hyperthyroidism and ophthalmopathy. That source notes: A model built on 13 V-J features separated ophthalmopathy from stable hyperthyroidism.

V and J are TRBV28 and TRBJ2-7; D is unresolved. Material: peripheral blood mononuclear cells (PBMCs), obtained at new diagnosis, from a patient treated with antithyroid drugs. The source is a woman between 18 and 30 years old with Graves disease. The CDR3 DNA is TGTGCCAGCAGTCCCCCGGCCACTGGAGAGCAGTACTTC. Translation gives CASSPPATGEQYF.